This T cell receptor (beta chain) was identified in a study of cytomegalovirus exposure and HLA in healthy donors. CDR3 length: 15 residues. The V and J ends lost 6 bases and 6 bases respectively, with 20 bases between them. Germline CDR1 reads MGHRA; CDR2 reads YSYEKL. Points from the study as a whole: TCR sequences were mostly rare, though some public TCRs occurred in many donors. V segments that were indistinguishable, TRBV6-2 and TRBV6-3 among them, were omitted from analysis. Productive rates of about 90% or about 30% were seen for most TCR beta V segments in an earlier analysis.

On this clone itself: Its antigen is unidentified.

The PCR had 60 Vbeta and 13 Jbeta primers. The data were produced by immunoSEQ multiplex PCR, yet TCRdb's version contains in-frame clones alone and is incomplete. The specimen's table records 65,000 to 80,000 clones. The chain recombines TRBV4-1 with TRBJ1-1; weak D call: TRBD1 (6 bases). Sequencing was carried out using PBMCs. The source is a female donor in good health and CMV-seropositive. This chain's CDR3 is CASRPGEGGGSEAFF. The DNA of the CDR3 is TGCGCCAGCAGACCAGGAGAAGGGGGTGGCTCTGAAGCTTTCTTT.